Following are 21 T cell receptor beta chains from one sample sequenced in a study of CD8+ T cells in alopecia areata. It was cDNA, reverse transcribed from extracted RNA, that served as the sequencing template. Produced via immunoSEQ multiplex PCR; TCRdb's table is partial and in-frame only. This sample carries fewer than 250,000 clones, over 40% of them seen once, and the ten largest clones take roughly 2.8%. The treatment here: oral pan-JAK inhibitor, 5-10 mg twice daily. Sequenced material: CD4+ T cells sorted from blood, taken at roughly week 36, from a patient treated with tofacitinib. Every receptor here comes from a human donor with alopecia areata.

This rearrangement joins TRBV27 to TRBJ2-5; D unresolved. The DNA end favors TRBJ2-7, so the J call may be wrong. CDR1 and CDR2 from the germline V gene are MNHEY and SMNVEV (reference sequence). The length of the CDR3 is 15 residues. The CDR3 reads CASSLTPRASYEQYF. DNA of the CDR3: TGTGCCAGCAGTTTAACACCAAGGGCCTCCTACGAGCAGTACTTC.

This clone was observed a few times. J is TRBJ1-2 and V is TRBV27, with 7 positions matching TRBD1. CDR1 is MNHEY, CDR2 SMNVEV, per germline (reference sequence). The V segment lost 6 bases and the J segment 6 bases; nucleotides outside the gene matches: 7. The CDR3 spans 13 residues. CDR3 residues: CASREDRDHGYTF. Written as DNA, the CDR3 is TGTGCCAGCAGGGAAGACAGGGACCATGGCTACACCTTC.

This clone has a handful of counts. The genes are TRBV2 and TRBJ2-1; 7 bases align to TRBD2. This CDR3 contains 17 residues. Germline CDR1 and CDR2: SNHLY and FYNNEI. Trimming removed 5 bases from V and 0 bases from J; junction bases left unmatched: 10. The CDR3 loop is CASSYRLAVNSYNEQFF. The CDR3 region has the DNA TGTGCCAGCAGTTATCGGCTAGCGGTTAACTCCTACAATGAGCAGTTCTTC.

This clone was observed a few times. The chain carries TRBV7-9 and TRBJ1-1; no clear D gene. The germline V and J ends were trimmed by 0 bases and 10 bases, with 15 bases remaining between them. Germline values: CDR1 SEHNR, CDR2 FQNEAQ (reference sequence). The CDR3 has 14 residues. DNA of the CDR3: TGTGCCAGCAGCTTAGCAGGAATCGTCCCGGGAGCTTTCTTT. It specifies CASSLAGIVPGAFF. Complete variable domain (other parts from reference TRBV7-9 and TRBJ1-1): DTGVSQNPRHKITKRGQNVTFRCDPISEHNRLYWYRQTLGQGPEFLTYFQNEAQLEKSRLLSDRFSAERPKGSFSTLEIQRTEQGDSAMYLCASSLAGIVPGAFFGQGTRLTVV.

This clone is medium-sized by share. This sample includes further DNA sequences coding for the same CDR3. The rearrangement uses TRBV7-2 and TRBJ2-1, with no clear D. Germline V lookup: CDR1 SGHTA, CDR2 FQGNSA. The CDR3 has 12 amino acids. The V end was cut by 3 bases, the J end by 3 bases, with 3 bases between. The CDR3 sequence: CASSFSYNEQFF. The CDR3, as DNA: TGTGCCAGCAGCTTCAGCTACAATGAGCAGTTCTTC.

This clone was seen ten or more times. The CDR3 protein is CASSQDDRVGTEAFF. The CDR3 DNA is TGCGCCAGCAGCCAAGATGACAGGGTGGGCACTGAAGCTTTCTTT. The V and J genes are TRBV4-1 and TRBJ1-1, with 7 nucleotides matching TRBD1. The J segment lost 4 bases and the V segment lost 0 bases, leaving 5 bases of the junction unmatched. Germline V gives CDR1 MGHRA, CDR2 YSYEKL. The CDR3 has 15 residues.

This chain joins TRBV18 and TRBJ2-1, with TRBD1 matching over 11 bases. Germline CDR1 is KGHSH and CDR2 is LQKENI. The V gene end was trimmed by 3 bases and the J gene end by 7 bases; junction bases not matched to a gene: 5. The CDR3 length is 15 residues. The CDR3 DNA reads TGTGCCAGCTCACCCCCGGGACAGGGGGGAAATGAGCAGTTCTTC. It specifies CASSPPGQGGNEQFF. Supplemented by reference TRBV18 and TRBJ2-1, the full variable domain reads NAGVMQNPRHLVRRRGQEARLRCSPMKGHSHVYWYRQLPEEGLKFMVYLQKENIIDESGMPKERFSAEFPKEGPSILRIQQVVRGDSAAYFCASSPPGQGGNEQFFGPGTRLTVL.

A few counts support this clone. This sequence joins TRBV9 and TRBJ1-2; TRBD1 aligns across 7 bases. With 0 bases clipped from V and 5 bases from J, the junction kept 4 bases outside the gene matches. This CDR3 is built from 14 residues. Germline V gene sequence: CDR1 SGDLS, CDR2 YYNGEE. Here the CDR3 DNA reads TGTGCCAGCAGCGTAGCAGACAGGGTTTATGGCTACACCTTC. Its translation is CASSVADRVYGYTF.

The chain couples TRBV6-1 to TRBJ2-6; the match to TRBD1 covers 8 bases. The CDR3 has 15 residues. V gave up 6 bases and J gave up 4 bases; unmatched junction bases: 5. Germline lookup yields CDR1 MNHNS and CDR2 SASEGT. DNA for the CDR3: TGTGCCAGCAGCGGACAGGGAACCGGGGCCAACGTCCTGACTTTC. It specifies CASSGQGTGANVLTF.

V usage is TRBV2 and J usage is TRBJ2-7, with 7 bases that match TRBD2. Germline V gives CDR1 SNHLY, CDR2 FYNNEI. V was pared by 3 bases and J by 0 bases, with 5 bases of the junction left unmatched. The CDR3 has 15 amino acids. The CDR3 sequence is CASSDGGSTSYEQYF. The CDR3 region has the DNA TGTGCCAGCAGTGACGGGGGGAGTACCTCCTACGAGCAGTACTTC.

A few counts support this clone. The chain is built from TRBV14 and TRBJ2-1; D unclear. V was pared by 4 bases and J by 4 bases, with 5 bases between. This CDR3 is 12 amino acids long. CDR1 is SGHDN, CDR2 FVKESK, per germline. The CDR3 here is CASSLDYNEQFF. In DNA form, the CDR3 reads TGTGCCAGCAGCCTGGATTACAATGAGCAGTTCTTC.

This clone was detected ten times or more. The genes are TRBV14 and TRBJ2-3, with a possible D match to TRBD2 (5 bases). Per the germline V gene, CDR1 is SGHDN and CDR2 is FVKESK. V was shortened by 1 base and J by 6 bases, with 11 bases between the two germline ends. CDR3 length: 14 amino acids. The CDR3 is CASSQGGRRDTQYF. Written as DNA, the CDR3 is TGTGCCAGCAGCCAAGGAGGGAGACGTGATACGCAGTATTTT.

The gene calls are TRBV11-2 and TRBJ2-7; TRBD2 might be the D (6 bases). V shed 1 base and J shed 9 bases, with 13 bases lying between them. CDR1 and CDR2 from the germline V gene are SGHAT and FQNNGV. The CDR3 totals 13 residues. The CDR3 sequence: CASSLVAVGRQYF. The CDR3 coding sequence is TGTGCCAGCAGCTTAGTAGCGGTGGGCCGGCAGTACTTC. Looking up the rest from reference TRBV11-2 and TRBJ2-7 gives the full variable domain: EAGVAQSPRYKIIEKRQSVAFWCNPISGHATLYWYQQILGQGPKLLIQFQNNGVVDDSQLPKDRFSAERLKGVDSTLKIQPAKLEDSAVYLCASSLVAVGRQYFGPGTRLTVT.

This clone was seen a handful of times. The chain recombines TRBV19 with TRBJ2-5; D is unresolved. The germline CDR1 and CDR2 sequences are LNHDA and SQIVND (reference sequence). The germline V and J ends were trimmed by 3 bases and 0 bases, with 11 bases remaining between them. The CDR3 runs to 15 residues. CDR3 amino acids: CASSISPTDQETQYF. CDR3 in DNA: TGTGCCAGTAGTATCTCTCCGACGGACCAAGAGACCCAGTACTTC.

J is TRBJ2-7 and V is TRBV25-1; 10 bases align to TRBD2. The CDR3 loop spans 15 amino acids. V trimming: 3 bases; J trimming: 4 bases; junction bases outside the gene matches: 6. Per germline, CDR1 MGHDK and CDR2 SYGVNS. CDR3 bases: TGTGCCAGCAGTGACGCAGCTAGCGGGAGTTACGAGCAGTACTTC. Its translation is CASSDAASGSYEQYF.

This clone was counted only a few times. The CDR3 is CSVRTGTRTSTGELFF. Here the CDR3 DNA reads TGCAGCGTGAGGACTGGAACCAGGACGAGCACCGGGGAGCTGTTTTTT. This chain connects TRBV29-1 to TRBJ2-2, with TRBD2 as a possible D gene (5 bases). CDR3 length: 16 residues. CDR1 is SQVTM, CDR2 ANQGSEA, per germline. Trimming shortened V by 6 bases and J by 4 bases, and 21 bases separated the two germline ends.

The rearrangement uses TRBV5-1 and TRBJ1-4; maybe TRBD1 (5 bases). Deletions cut 4 bases from V and 0 bases from J, with 13 bases between. The CDR3 covers 16 residues. Germline CDR1 SGHRS, CDR2 YFSETQ. CDR3 bases: TGCGCCAGCAGCCGACAGAATGGTGCAACTAATGAAAAACTGTTTTTT. It specifies CASSRQNGATNEKLFF.

This chain joins TRBV30 and TRBJ1-4; no clear D. Germline loops: CDR1 GTSNPN, CDR2 SVGIG (reference sequence). The CDR3 has 13 amino acids. V lost 0 bases and J lost 10, with 12 bases in between. The CDR3 DNA sequence: TGTGCCTGGAGTGTAAGGAGAGATGGAAAACTGTTTTTT. It encodes CAWSVRRDGKLFF.

The chain carries TRBV30 and TRBJ1-3; the D is unclear. Germline V lookup: CDR1 GTSNPN, CDR2 SVGIG (reference sequence). The CDR3 loop spans 13 amino acids. With 4 bases removed from V and 0 bases from J, the gap between germline ends came to 7 bases. For the CDR3, the DNA is TGTGCCTGGATATCGGTCTCTGGAAACACCATATATTTT. This sequence encodes CAWISVSGNTIYF.

J is TRBJ1-5 and V is TRBV5-1, with 8 bases that match TRBD1. V shed 4 bases and J 0 bases; nucleotides not matched to a gene: 6. The CDR3 is made up of 16 amino acids. CDR1 and CDR2 (germline): SGHRS, YFSETQ. CDR3 coding DNA: TGCGCCAGCAGCAGGGATGGGACAGGTAGCAATCAGCCCCAGCATTTT. This codes for CASSRDGTGSNQPQHF.

Worth noting for this clone: Other DNA sequences of this sample code for an identical CDR3. V is TRBV6-5 and J is TRBJ2-1; no clear D. Trimming stripped 2 bases from V and 4 bases from J, with 3 bases between. Germline CDR1 reads MNHEY; CDR2 reads SVGAGI. The CDR3 runs 12 residues. CDR3 DNA sequence: TGTGCCAGCAGTTACGGGTACAATGAGCAGTTCTTC. It is translated as CASSYGYNEQFF.